A selection of T cell receptor beta chains follows, all from one sample in a study of blood T cell repertoires in COVID-19. Measured with immunoSEQ multiplex PCR; TCRdb has only the in-frame clones, and not every one. There are 130,000 to 150,000 clones in the sample; more than 65% occur only once, and 4.2% lies in the top ten. The sample was peripheral blood. These receptors were obtained from a man in his sixties with acute or convalescent COVID-19. Each CDR3 is given with its conserved first and last residue. D genes are given only for firm matches. Size is omitted from some rows. Given values are once, few, many or a class for expanded clones.

cdr3_aa: CAISESGSSYEQYF; cdr3_nt: TGTGCCATCAGTGAGTCTGGCAGCTCCTACGAGCAGTACTTC; v_call: TRBV10-3; clone_size: NA; d_call: NA; j_call: TRBJ2-7
cdr3_aa: CASSDRDTGNEQFF; cdr3_nt: TGTGCCAGCAGTGACCGGGACACCGGCAATGAGCAGTTCTTC; v_call: TRBV6-1; clone_size: few; d_call: NA; j_call: TRBJ2-1
cdr3_aa: CAISETSENTEAFF; cdr3_nt: TGTGCCATCAGTGAGACCAGCGAGAACACTGAAGCTTTCTTT; v_call: TRBV10-3; clone_size: NA; d_call: NA; j_call: TRBJ1-1
cdr3_aa: CASSLELINYGYTF; cdr3_nt: TGTGCCAGCAGCCTGGAGCTAATTAACTATGGCTACACCTTC; v_call: TRBV5-4; clone_size: NA; d_call: NA; j_call: TRBJ1-2
cdr3_aa: CASSVAVGRGQEKLFF; cdr3_nt: TGTGCCAGCAGCGTAGCGGTGGGCAGGGGACAAGAAAAACTGTTTTTT; v_call: TRBV9; clone_size: NA; d_call: NA; j_call: TRBJ1-4
cdr3_aa: CASSFMSSGTGDTQYF; cdr3_nt: TGTGCCAGCAGTTTTATGAGTAGCGGGACGGGGGATACGCAGTATTTT; v_call: TRBV28; clone_size: NA; d_call: TRBD2; j_call: TRBJ2-3
cdr3_aa: CASSYSVGGSYEQYF; cdr3_nt: TGTGCCAGCAGTTACTCCGTCGGGGGATCCTACGAGCAGTACTTC; v_call: TRBV6-5; clone_size: NA; d_call: NA; j_call: TRBJ2-7
cdr3_aa: CASRGGAYQTDTQYF; cdr3_nt: TGCGCCAGCAGAGGTGGGGCCTACCAAACAGATACGCAGTATTTT; v_call: TRBV5-1; clone_size: NA; d_call: NA; j_call: TRBJ2-3
cdr3_aa: CASREPRQGATRNSPLHF; cdr3_nt: TGTGCCAGTAGAGAACCTCGACAGGGGGCTACAAGGAATTCACCCCTCCACTTT; v_call: TRBV19; clone_size: few; d_call: TRBD1; j_call: TRBJ1-6
cdr3_aa: CASSLVLAGETQYF; cdr3_nt: TGTGCCAGCAGCTTAGTTTTAGCGGGAGAGACCCAGTACTTC; v_call: TRBV7-9; clone_size: NA; d_call: TRBD2; j_call: TRBJ2-5
cdr3_aa: CASSPGQGAYEKLFF; cdr3_nt: TGTGCCAGCAGTCCTGGACAGGGGGCGTATGAAAAACTGTTTTTT; v_call: TRBV6-5; clone_size: NA; d_call: TRBD1; j_call: TRBJ1-4
cdr3_aa: CASSIDRHRNSPLHF; cdr3_nt: TGTGCCAGTAGTATTGACAGACATAGGAATTCACCCCTCCACTTT; v_call: TRBV19; clone_size: NA; d_call: NA; j_call: TRBJ1-6
cdr3_aa: CASSLQGAGANVLTF; cdr3_nt: TGTGCCAGCAGCTTACAGGGAGCTGGGGCCAACGTCCTGACTTTC; v_call: TRBV9; clone_size: NA; d_call: NA; j_call: TRBJ2-6
cdr3_aa: CASSEEMAGDTQYF; cdr3_nt: TGTGCCAGCAGCGAGGAAATGGCGGGAGATACGCAGTATTTT; v_call: TRBV3-1/TRBV3-2; clone_size: NA; d_call: NA; j_call: TRBJ2-3
cdr3_aa: CASSPRDRPQPQHF; cdr3_nt: TGTGCCAGCAGCCCCCGGGACAGACCGCAGCCCCAGCATTTT; v_call: TRBV7-8; clone_size: NA; d_call: TRBD1; j_call: TRBJ1-5
cdr3_aa: CASGLGPGQGETQYF; cdr3_nt: TGTGCTAGTGGTTTGGGGCCGGGCCAGGGGGAGACCCAGTACTTC; v_call: TRBV12-5; clone_size: NA; d_call: NA; j_call: TRBJ2-5
cdr3_aa: CASSEVSWTSGRVEETQYF; cdr3_nt: TGTGCCAGCAGTGAAGTTTCTTGGACTAGCGGGAGAGTCGAGGAGACCCAGTACTTC; v_call: TRBV6-1; clone_size: few; d_call: TRBD2; j_call: TRBJ2-5
cdr3_aa: CASSFTGVTGDTQYF; cdr3_nt: TGTGCCAGCAGTTTCACCGGGGTCACCGGAGATACGCAGTATTTT; v_call: TRBV27; clone_size: NA; d_call: NA; j_call: TRBJ2-3
cdr3_aa: CASSFEAQGGSGANVLTF; cdr3_nt: TGCGCCAGCAGCTTCGAGGCCCAGGGGGGTTCTGGGGCCAACGTCCTGACTTTC; v_call: TRBV5-1; clone_size: NA; d_call: NA; j_call: TRBJ2-6
cdr3_aa: CASTGRGMPPLHF; cdr3_nt: TGTGCCAGCACAGGCAGGGGTATGCCACCCCTCCACTTT; v_call: TRBV2; clone_size: NA; d_call: NA; j_call: TRBJ1-6
cdr3_aa: CASLGAGGPVGEQYF; cdr3_nt: TGTGCCAGCTTGGGTGCGGGAGGGCCGGTTGGCGAGCAGTACTTC; v_call: TRBV2; clone_size: NA; d_call: TRBD2; j_call: TRBJ2-7
cdr3_aa: CASSVAGLDSETQYF; cdr3_nt: TGTGCCAGCAGCGTAGCGGGACTAGATTCAGAGACCCAGTACTTC; v_call: TRBV9; clone_size: NA; d_call: TRBD2; j_call: TRBJ2-5
cdr3_aa: CASSQTSGRAGTKNIQYF; cdr3_nt: TGTGCCAGCAGTCAGACTAGCGGGAGGGCCGGGACCAAAAACATTCAGTACTTC; v_call: TRBV28; clone_size: NA; d_call: TRBD2; j_call: TRBJ2-4
cdr3_aa: CASSSSWGQGVGETQYF; cdr3_nt: TGTGCCAGCAGCTCTAGTTGGGGACAGGGAGTGGGAGAGACCCAGTACTTC; v_call: TRBV11-2; clone_size: once; d_call: TRBD1; j_call: TRBJ2-5
cdr3_aa: CASSGSWYEQYF; cdr3_nt: TGTGCCAGTAGCGGGAGTTGGTACGAGCAGTACTTC; v_call: TRBV19; clone_size: NA; d_call: NA; j_call: TRBJ2-7
cdr3_aa: CASSPGSTSIYEQYF; cdr3_nt: TGTGCCAGCAGCCCAGGAAGTACGTCCATCTACGAGCAGTACTTC; v_call: TRBV7-2; clone_size: NA; d_call: NA; j_call: TRBJ2-7
cdr3_aa: CASSPTVSYNEQFF; cdr3_nt: TGTGCCAGCTCCCCTACCGTTTCCTACAATGAGCAGTTCTTC; v_call: TRBV18; clone_size: once; d_call: NA; j_call: TRBJ2-1
cdr3_aa: CASSLSLALSNNYGYTF; cdr3_nt: TGCGCCAGCAGCCTCTCTTTAGCCCTGTCCAACAACTATGGCTACACCTTC; v_call: TRBV4-1; clone_size: once; d_call: NA; j_call: TRBJ1-2
cdr3_aa: CASSAPGGYSNQPQHF; cdr3_nt: TGTGCCAGCAGTGCTCCTGGGGGGTATAGCAATCAGCCCCAGCATTTT; v_call: TRBV6-1; clone_size: NA; d_call: NA; j_call: TRBJ1-5
cdr3_aa: CASSPRVETGESSGNTIYF; cdr3_nt: TGTGCCAGCTCACCACGGGTCGAGACAGGGGAAAGCTCTGGAAACACCATATATTTT; v_call: TRBV18; clone_size: NA; d_call: TRBD1; j_call: TRBJ1-3
cdr3_aa: CASSQETSGNTQYF; cdr3_nt: TGTGCCAGCAGCCAAGAGACTAGCGGCAATACGCAGTATTTT; v_call: TRBV3-1/TRBV3-2; clone_size: NA; d_call: TRBD2; j_call: TRBJ2-3
cdr3_aa: CASSPGAAGEQYF; cdr3_nt: TGTGCCAGCTCGCCTGGGGCAGCCGGCGAGCAGTACTTC; v_call: TRBV18; clone_size: NA; d_call: NA; j_call: TRBJ2-7
cdr3_aa: CASSLDTNSYNEQFF; cdr3_nt: TGTGCCAGCAGTTTAGACACGAACTCCTACAATGAGCAGTTCTTC; v_call: TRBV27; clone_size: NA; d_call: NA; j_call: TRBJ2-1